This TCR beta chain was sequenced in a study of response to subunit inactivated influenza vaccine. Study-wide results and limits: That few new T cells are recruited by each seasonal influenza vaccination was the authors' suggestion.

The germline gives CDR1 MNHNY, CDR2 SVGAGI (reference sequence). Deletions cut 5 bases from V and 3 bases from J, with 5 bases between. This CDR3 contains 12 residues. This clonotype was seen a handful of times. The target antigen is unknown. Each CDR3 protein is one row after TCRdb ran MiXCR on the RT-PCR reads. The sample has a few hundred thousand distinct CDR3 sequences, roughly 22% seen once; the top ten hold 10%. The sequencing here drew on PBMCs from blood, taken 21 months after vaccination. The TCR sequence derives from a man aged 50 to 69 who received an inactivated influenza vaccine. This chain links TRBV6-6 with TRBJ2-1; possibly TRBD2 for D (5 bases). CDR3 sequence: CASSRDYNEQFF. In nucleotides, the CDR3 is TGTGCCAGCAGTCGGGACTACAATGAGCAGTTCTTC.